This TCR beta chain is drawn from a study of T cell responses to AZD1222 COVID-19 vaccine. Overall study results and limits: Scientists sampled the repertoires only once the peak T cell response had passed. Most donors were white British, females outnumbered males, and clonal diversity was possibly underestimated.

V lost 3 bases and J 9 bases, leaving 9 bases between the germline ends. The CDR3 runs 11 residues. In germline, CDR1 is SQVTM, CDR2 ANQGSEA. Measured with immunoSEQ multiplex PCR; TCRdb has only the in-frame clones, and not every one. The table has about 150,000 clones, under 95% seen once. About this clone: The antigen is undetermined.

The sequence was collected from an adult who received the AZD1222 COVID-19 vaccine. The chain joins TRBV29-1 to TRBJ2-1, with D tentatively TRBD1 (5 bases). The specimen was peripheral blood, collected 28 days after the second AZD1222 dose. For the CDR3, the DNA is TGCAGCGTTGAGGGGCGGCGTGAGCAGTTCTTC. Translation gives CSVEGRREQFF.